A selection of T cell receptor beta chains follows, all from one sample in a study of cytomegalovirus exposure and HLA in healthy donors. Clones were read by immunoSEQ multiplex PCR, and TCRdb kept only the in-frame ones, dropping some. The sample has about 360,000 clones, roughly 88% seen once; the top ten hold under 0.95%. Sequences were obtained from PBMCs. Source of these receptors: a woman between 18 and 29 years old in good health and CMV-seronegative. Both conserved end residues are part of each CDR3. The D gene is left open where the match is weak. The size entry is marked missing in some rows and otherwise reads once, few, many or a size class.

CDR3 protein | CDR3 DNA | clone size | J gene | V gene | D gene
CASSPGTGGHLYGYTF | TGTGCCAGCAGCCCTGGGACAGGGGGCCACCTCTATGGCTACACCTTC | NA | TRBJ1-2 | TRBV7-9 | TRBD1
CAWSLAGNQPQHF | TGTGCCTGGAGTTTGGCAGGCAATCAGCCCCAGCATTTT | NA | TRBJ1-5 | TRBV30 | NA
CASSQGPREGRETQYF | TGCGCCAGCAGCCAAGGTCCCCGGGAGGGCCGGGAGACCCAGTACTTC | NA | TRBJ2-5 | TRBV4-1 | TRBD2
CASSQGTGVGNTIYF | TGTGCCAGCAGCCAAGGGACCGGGGTTGGAAACACCATATATTTT | NA | TRBJ1-3 | TRBV14 | NA
CASSLPEDYEQYF | TGTGCCAGCAGTCTCCCTGAGGACTACGAGCAGTACTTC | NA | TRBJ2-7 | TRBV28 | NA
CASSLPGTAGNTIYF | TGCGCCAGCAGCTTACCCGGGACAGCTGGAAACACCATATATTTT | NA | TRBJ1-3 | TRBV5-1 | TRBD1
CASSIGDTQETQYF | TGTGCCAGTAGTATTGGGGACACACAAGAGACCCAGTACTTC | once | TRBJ2-5 | TRBV19 | NA
CASSLTAGEGDTQYF | TGTGCCAGCAGCTTAACAGCGGGAGAAGGGGATACGCAGTATTTT | NA | TRBJ2-3 | TRBV7-6 | TRBD2
CASSLGQGSSYEQYF | TGCGCCAGCAGCTTGGGACAGGGAAGCTCCTACGAGCAGTACTTC | NA | TRBJ2-7 | TRBV5-1 | TRBD1
CASSIRDSYGYTF | TGTGCCAGCAGTATTCGGGACAGCTATGGCTACACCTTC | NA | TRBJ1-2 | TRBV2 | TRBD1
CASGSQGGNYEQYF | TGTGCCAGCGGCTCACAGGGGGGGAACTACGAGCAGTACTTC | NA | TRBJ2-7 | TRBV6-5 | NA
CASSHRGGFTDTQYF | TGCGCCAGCAGCCACCGGGGGGGCTTTACAGATACGCAGTATTTT | NA | TRBJ2-3 | TRBV5-1 | TRBD2
CASSQEGTGAGTQYF | TGCGCCAGCAGCCAAGAGGGGACTGGTGCTGGGACCCAGTACTTC | NA | TRBJ2-5 | TRBV4-1 | NA
CASSLGSQGVADTQYF | TGCGCCAGCAGCCTAGGATCCCAGGGCGTCGCAGATACGCAGTATTTT | NA | TRBJ2-3 | TRBV5-1 | NA
CASSAGGGNQPQHF | TGTGCCAGCAGCGCGGGGGGAGGCAATCAGCCCCAGCATTTT | NA | TRBJ1-5 | TRBV9 | NA
CSAWAGTPYEQYF | TGCAGCGCCTGGGCGGGAACCCCCTACGAGCAGTACTTC | NA | TRBJ2-7 | TRBV29-1 | NA
CASSQQTAPIVFNGYTF | TGCGCCAGCAGCCAACAGACAGCCCCTATTGTTTTCAATGGCTACACCTTC | NA | TRBJ1-2 | TRBV4-1 | NA
CASSEARGEAFF | TGTGCCAGCAGTGAAGCGCGAGGGGAAGCTTTCTTT | NA | TRBJ1-1 | TRBV2 | NA
CASSQDPATGDGYTF | TGCGCCAGCAGCCAAGATCCAGCGACCGGAGATGGCTACACCTTC | NA | TRBJ1-2 | TRBV4-1 | NA
CASPLAPAGAGELFF | TGTGCCAGCCCTCTAGCCCCCGCAGGGGCCGGGGAGCTGTTTTTT | NA | TRBJ2-2 | TRBV7-9 | NA
CASSSRLAVPWDEQYF | TGTGCCAGTAGCAGCAGACTAGCGGTCCCTTGGGACGAGCAGTACTTC | NA | TRBJ2-7 | TRBV19 | TRBD2
CASSLVPGGMRDTEAFF | TGCGCCAGCAGCTTGGTCCCAGGGGGCATGCGTGACACTGAAGCTTTCTTT | NA | TRBJ1-1 | TRBV5-1 | TRBD1
CASSPGGGGVDTQYF | TGTGCCAGCAGCCCCGGCGGGGGCGGGGTAGATACGCAGTATTTT | NA | TRBJ2-3 | TRBV4-2 | NA
CASSRDRAYNEQFF | TGTGCCAGCAGCCGGGACAGGGCCTACAATGAGCAGTTCTTC | NA | TRBJ2-1 | TRBV19 | TRBD1
CASSRGTGHNEQFF | TGTGCCAGCTCACGAGGGACAGGGCACAATGAGCAGTTCTTC | NA | TRBJ2-1 | TRBV18 | TRBD1
CASSEGDRDLNEQYF | TGTGCCAGCTCAGAAGGGGACAGGGATCTCAACGAGCAGTACTTC | NA | TRBJ2-7 | TRBV6-4 | TRBD1
CAWSVRGAATGGYGYTF | TGTGCCTGGAGTGTACGAGGGGCGGCGACCGGGGGCTATGGCTACACCTTC | once | TRBJ1-2 | TRBV30 | NA
CASRGQPEETQYF | TGTGCCAGCAGGGGACAGCCCGAAGAGACCCAGTACTTC | NA | TRBJ2-5 | TRBV7-9 | TRBD1
CASSSGQMKETQYF | TGTGCCAGCAGTTCGGGACAGATGAAAGAGACCCAGTACTTC | NA | TRBJ2-5 | TRBV28 | TRBD1
CASRDGYEQYF | TGTGCCAGCAGAGACGGGTACGAGCAGTACTTC | few | TRBJ2-7 | TRBV6-5 | NA
CASLRYRGGRANEQFF | TGTGCCAGTTTACGATATCGGGGCGGGAGGGCCAATGAGCAGTTCTTC | NA | TRBJ2-1 | TRBV13 | TRBD2
CASSLDTGGNEQFF | TGTGCCAGCAGCTTAGACACAGGGGGGAATGAGCAGTTCTTC | NA | TRBJ2-1 | TRBV11-2 | TRBD1
CASRAAQYNEKLFF | TGTGCCAGCAGGGCTGCACAGTATAATGAAAAACTGTTTTTT | NA | TRBJ1-4 | TRBV28 | NA
CASSEAANQPQHF | TGTGCCAGCAGTGAGGCGGCCAATCAGCCCCAGCATTTT | NA | TRBJ1-5 | TRBV6-1 | NA
CASSKSGGSGRAEETRTDTQYF | TGTGCCAGCAGCAAATCCGGGGGTAGCGGGAGGGCCGAGGAGACGCGCACAGATACGCAGTATTTT | NA | TRBJ2-3 | TRBV21-1 | NA
CASSRPGTGRTEAFF | TGTGCCAGCAGTCGTCCCGGGACAGGGAGAACTGAAGCTTTCTTT | NA | TRBJ1-1 | TRBV6-5 | TRBD1